What follows is one T cell receptor beta chain and its context. Its cognate antigen is unknown. The data were produced by immunoSEQ multiplex PCR, yet TCRdb's version contains in-frame clones alone and is incomplete. This table has under 65,000 clones, 94% appearing once. The record originates from a study of graft-versus-host responses after intestinal transplantation. In the study overall: Recipients got multivisceral, liver-intestinal, or isolated intestinal transplants.

V dropped 5 bases and J dropped 0 bases, with 8 bases sitting between them. This CDR3 region has 14 residues. Germline V gene data show CDR1 as LNHNV and CDR2 as YYDKDF (reference sequence). The V and J genes are TRBV15 and TRBJ1-3; D is undetermined. This sequence was found in a human donor who was the organ donor for an intestinal transplant. Sample: unstimulated CD4+ T cells sorted from spleen or lymph node cells, taken before transplant. The CDR3 region is CATSAGHSGNTIYF. The CDR3 nucleotides read TGTGCCACCAGCGCGGGTCACTCTGGAAACACCATATATTTT.